A selection of T cell receptor beta chains follows, all from one sample in a study of human T cells and chemical hapten exposure. TCRdb re-called the RACE reads through MiXCR, storing one row per CDR3 protein. Of 200,000 to 300,000 distinct CDR3 sequences listed, roughly 8.9% are singletons. Sequencing was performed on whole blood, taken in connection with sensitization to the hapten diphenylcyclopropenone (DPC). Receptors originate from a woman aged 40 to 50 with alopecia areata. Some clones in this sample may be carry-over from other donors' samples. CDR3s include the opening cysteine and the closing phenylalanine or tryptophan. The order of the fields is J gene, D gene, V gene, clone size, CDR3 DNA, CDR3 protein. A D gene is named only where the DNA matches it firmly. The size field is filled for only some rows; it gives once, few, many or a size class.

J: TRBJ1-5; D: .; V: TRBV7-8; size: few; DNA: TGTGCCAGCAGCCGGTCGGGGGCTGAGCCCCAGCATTTT; CDR3: CASSRSGAEPQHF
J: TRBJ2-7; D: .; V: TRBV12-3/TRBV12-4; size: many; DNA: TGTGCCAGCAGTTTATCGTGGAGTAGCGAGCAGTACTTC; CDR3: CASSLSWSSEQYF
J: TRBJ1-6; D: .; V: TRBV9; size: few; DNA: TGTGCCAGCAGCGTAGAAGTAGTGGATTCACCCCTCCACTTT; CDR3: CASSVEVVDSPLHF
J: TRBJ1-4; D: TRBD1; V: TRBV20-1; size: .; DNA: TGCAGTGCCAACAGGGGGCGCGGGGAAAAACTGTTTTTT; CDR3: CSANRGRGEKLFF
J: TRBJ2-3; D: .; V: TRBV15; size: .; DNA: TGTGCCACCAGCAGAGATCCCCCAGATACGCAGTATTTT; CDR3: CATSRDPPDTQYF
J: TRBJ1-1; D: .; V: TRBV6-1; size: .; DNA: TGTGCCAGCAGTGAAGGAGGGATTGACACTGAAGCTTTCTTT; CDR3: CASSEGGIDTEAFF
J: TRBJ2-3; D: .; V: TRBV4-3; size: few; DNA: TGCGCCAGCAGCCAAGATGCCGGTTCTAGCACAGATACGCAGTATTTT; CDR3: CASSQDAGSSTDTQYF
J: TRBJ2-7; D: .; V: TRBV10-3; size: .; DNA: TGTGCCATCCGAAACAGTGATAACTACGAGCAGTACTTC; CDR3: CAIRNSDNYEQYF
J: TRBJ2-7; D: TRBD2; V: TRBV5-1; size: many; DNA: TGCGCCAGCAGCTTAGGGACTATCAGGTGGGAGCAGTACTTC; CDR3: CASSLGTIRWEQYF
J: TRBJ2-7; D: .; V: TRBV12-3/TRBV12-4; size: many; DNA: TGTGCCAGCAGGCTCCGCCCCAGCCTTCTCCACGAGCAGTACTTC; CDR3: CASRLRPSLLHEQYF
J: TRBJ2-3; D: .; V: TRBV6-2/TRBV6-3; size: .; DNA: TGTGCCAGCAGGCGGACAGCGACCTCCACAGATACGCAGTATTTT; CDR3: CASRRTATSTDTQYF
J: TRBJ2-3; D: .; V: TRBV10-3; size: few; DNA: TGTGCCATCAGTGAGTCGATTGTTAAGACAGATACGCAGTATTTT; CDR3: CAISESIVKTDTQYF
J: TRBJ2-3; D: .; V: TRBV5-6; size: few; DNA: TGTGCCAGCAGCCCTCGCTCGTGGTCCGACGCAGATACGCAGTATTTT; CDR3: CASSPRSWSDADTQYF
J: TRBJ2-7; D: TRBD2; V: TRBV28; size: few; DNA: TGTGCCAGCAGCCCCTCCCCCGGGACTAGCCCCTACGAGCAGTACTTC; CDR3: CASSPSPGTSPYEQYF
J: TRBJ1-1; D: .; V: TRBV6-2/TRBV6-3; size: few; DNA: TGTGCCAGCAGAGATCTACTCGCGGCGAACACTGAAGCTTTCTTT; CDR3: CASRDLLAANTEAFF
J: TRBJ2-5; D: TRBD2; V: TRBV28; size: many; DNA: TGTGCCAGCAGTTTACCTAGCGGGAGACGAGAGACCCAGTACTTC; CDR3: CASSLPSGRRETQYF
J: TRBJ1-2; D: TRBD1; V: TRBV10-3; size: many; DNA: TGTGCCATCAGTGAGGGGACAGATGGCTACACCTTC; CDR3: CAISEGTDGYTF
J: TRBJ2-7; D: .; V: TRBV28; size: .; DNA: TGTGCCAGCAGTTTACAGGTAGATTGCGAGCAGTACTTC; CDR3: CASSLQVDCEQYF
J: TRBJ2-7; D: .; V: TRBV20-1; size: .; DNA: TGCAGTGCTAGATTCGGTCTCACCAACTACGAGCAGTACTTC; CDR3: CSARFGLTNYEQYF
J: TRBJ2-7; D: .; V: TRBV28; size: .; DNA: TGTGCCAGCAGTTTTTACAGCTCCTACGAGCAGTACTTC; CDR3: CASSFYSSYEQYF
J: TRBJ2-5; D: .; V: TRBV7-8; size: few; DNA: TGTGCCAGCAGCTTAGGCCCACAGGGCGGGAGAGGTGTGACCCAGTACTTC; CDR3: CASSLGPQGGRGVTQYF
J: TRBJ2-4; D: .; V: TRBV27; size: .; DNA: TGTGCCAGCAGTTTAGTGGGGGCCAAAAACATTCAGTACTTC; CDR3: CASSLVGAKNIQYF
J: TRBJ2-3; D: .; V: TRBV4-3; size: few; DNA: TGCGCCAGCAGCCAAGCCCTCACAGATACGCAGTATTTT; CDR3: CASSQALTDTQYF
J: TRBJ2-5; D: .; V: TRBV29-1; size: few; DNA: TGCAGCGTTTCGAATGGACTTATGGCGGGCGAGACCCAGTACTTC; CDR3: CSVSNGLMAGETQYF
J: TRBJ2-2; D: .; V: TRBV9; size: few; DNA: TGTGCCAGCAGCGTAGGTCACCTTGGCAACGGGGAGCTGTTTTTT; CDR3: CASSVGHLGNGELFF
J: TRBJ2-7; D: .; V: TRBV28; size: few; DNA: TGTGCCAGCAGTGTCGGGGTGTTGAGGGGCTACGAGCAGTACTTC; CDR3: CASSVGVLRGYEQYF
J: TRBJ2-5; D: .; V: TRBV9; size: .; DNA: TGTGCCAGCAGCGTAGAAGGCCAGGGGGGGACCCAGTACTTC; CDR3: CASSVEGQGGTQYF
J: TRBJ1-1; D: .; V: TRBV4-2; size: .; DNA: TGTGCCAGCAGCCAACGCCAAGGGGGAGATGAAAGGACTGAAGCTTTCTTT; CDR3: CASSQRQGGDERTEAFF
J: TRBJ2-2; D: TRBD2; V: TRBV27; size: few; DNA: TGTGCCAGCAGAATACCCGGGGGGACCGGGGAGCTGTTTTTT; CDR3: CASRIPGGTGELFF
J: TRBJ2-5; D: .; V: TRBV28; size: .; DNA: TGTGCCAGCAGCGACAGCTACCAAGAGACCCAGTACTTC; CDR3: CASSDSYQETQYF
J: TRBJ2-3; D: TRBD2; V: TRBV2; size: .; DNA: TGTGCCAGCAGTGACGCTAGCGGGACCACAGATACGCAGTATTTT; CDR3: CASSDASGTTDTQYF
J: TRBJ2-3; D: .; V: TRBV12-3/TRBV12-4; size: .; DNA: TGTGCCAGCAGTTTATGGGGGGCAGATACGCAGTATTTT; CDR3: CASSLWGADTQYF
J: TRBJ1-1; D: .; V: TRBV7-2; size: .; DNA: TGTGCCAGCAGCACCCGATCGAACACTGAAGCTTTCTTT; CDR3: CASSTRSNTEAFF
J: TRBJ1-1; D: .; V: TRBV28; size: .; DNA: TGTGCCAGCAGTGCCAGTACCACTGAAGCTTTCTTT; CDR3: CASSASTTEAFF
J: TRBJ2-3; D: TRBD1; V: TRBV20-1; size: .; DNA: TGCAGTGCTAGCAGTATTCACCGGGACAGACGACGCACAGATACGCAGTATTTT; CDR3: CSASSIHRDRRRTDTQYF
J: TRBJ2-1; D: TRBD2; V: TRBV12-3/TRBV12-4; size: .; DNA: TGTGCCAGCAGTAGGCTAGCGGGAGAACGCAATGAGCAGTTCTTC; CDR3: CASSRLAGERNEQFF
J: TRBJ2-7; D: .; V: TRBV28; size: few; DNA: TGTGCCAGCAGATCAGTCCTCGTCTTCGAGCAGTACTTC; CDR3: CASRSVLVFEQYF
J: TRBJ2-5; D: TRBD1; V: TRBV7-6; size: many; DNA: TGTGCCAGCAGTCCCTTACTCCCGGGACAGGGAAAAGAGACCCAGTACTTC; CDR3: CASSPLLPGQGKETQYF
J: TRBJ1-2; D: .; V: TRBV7-9; size: few; DNA: TGTGCCAGCAGCTTAGGACCGTCAGGGTTCGATGGCTACACCTTC; CDR3: CASSLGPSGFDGYTF
J: TRBJ2-1; D: .; V: TRBV6-2/TRBV6-3; size: few; DNA: TGTGCCAGCAGTCCCTTCACTAGTCCCAATGAGCAGTTCTTC; CDR3: CASSPFTSPNEQFF
J: TRBJ1-6; D: TRBD1; V: TRBV28; size: few; DNA: TGTGCCAGCAACGAACAGGGGGCGAAAGGGTCACCCCTCCACTTT; CDR3: CASNEQGAKGSPLHF
J: TRBJ2-1; D: TRBD2; V: TRBV5-6; size: .; DNA: TGTGCCAGCAGCCTAGCGGGAGCCCACAATGAGCAGTTCTTC; CDR3: CASSLAGAHNEQFF
J: TRBJ2-3; D: .; V: TRBV29-1; size: few; DNA: TGCAGCGTTGGCGGTTTGGTAGGGGCCAGCACAGATACGCAGTATTTT; CDR3: CSVGGLVGASTDTQYF
J: TRBJ2-1; D: TRBD2; V: TRBV12-3/TRBV12-4; size: .; DNA: TGTGCCAGCTCCCCCACTAGCGGGAGTTTCCCCAATGAGCAGTTCTTC; CDR3: CASSPTSGSFPNEQFF
J: TRBJ2-5; D: .; V: TRBV28; size: many; DNA: TGTGCCAGCCGAGGGGGGGTCCAAGAGACCCAGTACTTC; CDR3: CASRGGVQETQYF
J: TRBJ1-1; D: .; V: TRBV24-1; size: .; DNA: TGTGCCACCAGTCAAGGGAACACTGAAGCTTTCTTT; CDR3: CATSQGNTEAFF